This TCR beta chain is from a study of CD8 T cells in ankylosing spondylitis. MiXCR, run by TCRdb on the 5' RACE reads, gives a single entry per CDR3 protein. The repertoire includes 350,000 to 450,000 distinct CDR3 sequences, 25% to 30% of them detected once, and roughly 0.8% sits in the top ten. The table lists this clonotype with a few counts. Its target is not known. Regarding the study as a whole: Disease-linked clones reportedly concentrated significantly in matched ankylosing spondylitis synovial fluid. Blood from ankylosing spondylitis patients appeared to carry a characteristic roughly eight-variant TCR beta motif.

V trimming: 4 bases; J trimming: 7 bases; junction bases outside the gene matches: 3. CDR1 is SQVTM and CDR2 is ANQGSEA in the germline V gene. The CDR3 sequence is 12 residues long. The sequenced sample was blood, either unsorted or a sorted T cell fraction (not recorded which). The rearrangement links TRBV29-1 to TRBJ2-1, with 8 bases lining up with TRBD2. The TCR sequence derives from a male donor with ankylosing spondylitis. The CDR3 coding sequence is TGCAGCGTTGCACTAGCGGTAAATGAGCAGTTCTTC. Translated: CSVALAVNEQFF.